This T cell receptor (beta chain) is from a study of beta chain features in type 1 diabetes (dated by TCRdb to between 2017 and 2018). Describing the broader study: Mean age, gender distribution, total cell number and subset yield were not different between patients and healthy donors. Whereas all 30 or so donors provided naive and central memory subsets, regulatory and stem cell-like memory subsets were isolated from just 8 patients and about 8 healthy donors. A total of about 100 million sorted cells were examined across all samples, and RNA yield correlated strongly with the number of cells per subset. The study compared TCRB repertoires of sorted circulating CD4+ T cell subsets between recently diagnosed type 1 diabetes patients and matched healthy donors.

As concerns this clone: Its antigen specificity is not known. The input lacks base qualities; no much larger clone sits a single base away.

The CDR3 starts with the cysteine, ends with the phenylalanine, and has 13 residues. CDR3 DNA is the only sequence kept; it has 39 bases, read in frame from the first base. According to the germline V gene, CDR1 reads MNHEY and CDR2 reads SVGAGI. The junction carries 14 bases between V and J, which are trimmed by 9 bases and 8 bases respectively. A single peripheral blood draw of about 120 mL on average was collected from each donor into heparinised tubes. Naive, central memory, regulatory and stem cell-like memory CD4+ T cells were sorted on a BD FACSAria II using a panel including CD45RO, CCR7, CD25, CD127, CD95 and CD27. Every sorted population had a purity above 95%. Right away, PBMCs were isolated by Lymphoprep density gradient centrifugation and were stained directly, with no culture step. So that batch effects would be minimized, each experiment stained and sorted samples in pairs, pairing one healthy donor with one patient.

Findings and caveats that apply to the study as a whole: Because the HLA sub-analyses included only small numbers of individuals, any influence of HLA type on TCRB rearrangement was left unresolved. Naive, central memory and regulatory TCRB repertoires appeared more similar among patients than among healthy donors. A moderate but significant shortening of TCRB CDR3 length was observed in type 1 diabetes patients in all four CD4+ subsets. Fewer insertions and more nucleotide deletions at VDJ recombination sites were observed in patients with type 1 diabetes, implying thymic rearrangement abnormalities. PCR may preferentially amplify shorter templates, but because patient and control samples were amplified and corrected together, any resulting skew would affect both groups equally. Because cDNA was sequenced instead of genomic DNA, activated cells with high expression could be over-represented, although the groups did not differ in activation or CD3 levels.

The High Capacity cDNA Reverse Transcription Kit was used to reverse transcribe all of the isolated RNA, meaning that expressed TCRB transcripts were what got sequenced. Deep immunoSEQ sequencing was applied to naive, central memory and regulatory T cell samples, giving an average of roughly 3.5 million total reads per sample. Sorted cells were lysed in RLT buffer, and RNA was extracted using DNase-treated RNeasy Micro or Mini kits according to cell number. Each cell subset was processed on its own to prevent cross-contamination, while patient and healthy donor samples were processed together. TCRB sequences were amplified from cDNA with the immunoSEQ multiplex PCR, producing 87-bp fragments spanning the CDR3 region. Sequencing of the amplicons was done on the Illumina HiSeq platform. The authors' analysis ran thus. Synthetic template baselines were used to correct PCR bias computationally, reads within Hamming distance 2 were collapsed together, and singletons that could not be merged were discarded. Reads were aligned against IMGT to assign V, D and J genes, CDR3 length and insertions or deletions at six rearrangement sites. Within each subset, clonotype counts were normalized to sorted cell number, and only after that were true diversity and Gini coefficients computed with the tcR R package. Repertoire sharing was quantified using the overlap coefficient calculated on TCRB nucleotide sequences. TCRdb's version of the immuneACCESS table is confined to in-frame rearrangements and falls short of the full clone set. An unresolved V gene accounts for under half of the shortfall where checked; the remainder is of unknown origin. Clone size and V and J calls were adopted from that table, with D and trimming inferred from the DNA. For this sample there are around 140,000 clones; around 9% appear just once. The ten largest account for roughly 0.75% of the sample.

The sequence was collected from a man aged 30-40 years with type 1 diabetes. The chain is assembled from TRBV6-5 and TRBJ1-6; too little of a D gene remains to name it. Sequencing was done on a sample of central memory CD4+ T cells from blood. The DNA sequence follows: TGTGCCAGTCTCCGGGGAGGTGATTCACCCCTCCACTTT. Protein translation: CASLRGGDSPLHF.